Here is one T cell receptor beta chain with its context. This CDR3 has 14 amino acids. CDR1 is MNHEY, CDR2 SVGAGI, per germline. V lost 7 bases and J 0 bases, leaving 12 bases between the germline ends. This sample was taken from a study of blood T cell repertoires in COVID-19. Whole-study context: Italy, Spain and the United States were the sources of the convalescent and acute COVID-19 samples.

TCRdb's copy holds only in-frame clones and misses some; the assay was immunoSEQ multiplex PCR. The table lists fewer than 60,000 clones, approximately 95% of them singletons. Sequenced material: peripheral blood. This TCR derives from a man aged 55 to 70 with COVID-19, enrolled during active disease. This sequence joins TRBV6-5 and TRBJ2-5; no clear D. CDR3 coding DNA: TGTGCCAGCAACCTCACCCCAGACCAAGAGACCCAGTACTTC. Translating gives CASNLTPDQETQYF.